Each of the 25 T cell receptor beta chains below was sequenced from the same sample in a study of blood T cell repertoires in COVID-19. The table came from immunoSEQ multiplex PCR; TCRdb's copy has only in-frame clones and leaves some out. Of approximately 440,000 clones in the sample, 75% to 90% were seen once. Sequences were obtained from PBMCs or T cells enriched from blood (not recorded which). Receptor source: a woman between 18 and 29 years old who had recovered from COVID-19.

The V gene is TRBV6-5, the J gene TRBJ1-5; no clear D. Trimming took 2 bases from V and 8 from J, leaving 10 bases between them. The V gene's germline CDR1 is MNHEY and CDR2 SVGAGI. The length of the CDR3 is 13 residues. DNA for the CDR3: TGTGCCAGCAGTTACACTATCAGCGAGCCCCAGCATTTT. The encoded protein is CASSYTISEPQHF.

The chain has TRBV5-1 and TRBJ2-5, with D perhaps matching TRBD1 (7 bases). Deletions cut 2 bases from V and 4 bases from J, with 12 bases between. Germline CDR1 SGHRS, CDR2 YFSETQ. This CDR3 contains 14 residues. CDR3 in DNA: TGCGCCAGCAGCTTAGGACAGGAGGGAGAGACCCAGTACTTC. Translated: CASSLGQEGETQYF.

V is TRBV28 and J is TRBJ2-7; D possibly corresponds to TRBD2 (6 bases). V shed 3 bases and J shed 5 bases, with 11 bases lying between them. This CDR3 has 13 amino acids. In germline, CDR1 is MDHEN, CDR2 SYDVKM. The CDR3, as DNA: TGTGCCAGCAGTTTTGGGGGGAGGAACGAGCAGTACTTC. Translation: CASSFGGRNEQYF. Combining the CDR3 with reference TRBV28 and TRBJ2-7 gives the whole variable domain DVKVTQSSRYLVKRTGEKVFLECVQDMDHENMFWYRQDPGLGLRLIYFSYDVKMKEKGDIPEGYSVSREKKERFSLILESASTNQTSMYLCASSFGGRNEQYFGPGTRLTVT.

The chain couples TRBV5-5 to TRBJ2-3; 9 nucleotides match TRBD1. Unmatched junction bases numbered 10, after V lost 1 base and J lost 4 bases. Per germline, CDR1 SGHKS and CDR2 YYEKEE (reference sequence). This CDR3 region has 17 residues. CDR3 sequence: CASSLPTGQGSADTQYF. The CDR3 nucleotides are TGTGCCAGCAGCTTGCCCACCGGACAGGGGAGCGCAGATACGCAGTATTTT.

The chain recombines TRBV11-2 with TRBJ1-6; D is undetermined. Trimming pared 1 base from V and 0 bases from J, leaving 7 bases between. Germline assignment: CDR1 SGHAT and CDR2 FQNNGV. The CDR3 consists of 16 residues. In DNA, the CDR3 is TGTGCCAGCAGCTTAGGTCAACTCTCCTATAATTCACCCCTCCACTTT. Its translation is CASSLGQLSYNSPLHF.

The rearrangement links TRBV28 to TRBJ2-5; TRBD2 is a possible D gene (7 bases). Between the trimmed V and J ends, which lost 6 bases and 4 bases, there was a span of 30 bases. Per germline, CDR1 MDHEN and CDR2 SYDVKM. The CDR3 extends over 19 amino acids. The CDR3 sequence: CASSTNSNPGRGRVETQYF. CDR3 nucleotides: TGTGCCAGCAGCACTAACTCTAATCCCGGGCGGGGGCGTGTAGAGACCCAGTACTTC.

V and J are TRBV29-1 and TRBJ1-2, with 10 bases lining up with TRBD1. Germline-derived CDR1 and CDR2 are SQVTM and ANQGSEA. This CDR3 is 12 amino acids long. Trimming took 6 bases from V and 8 from J; bases not matched to a gene: 6. The CDR3 DNA follows: TGCAGCGTCCAGGGACAGGGGAAAGGCTACACCTTC. Translating it yields CSVQGQGKGYTF.

The chain is built from TRBV5-6 and TRBJ2-5; no definite D call. CDR1 is SGHDT and CDR2 is YYEEEE in the germline V gene. The CDR3 is made up of 14 amino acids. Trimming took off 1 base at V and 1 base at J, with 8 bases between the two ends. CDR3 bases: TGTGCCAGCAGCTTGACGGTGCTCCAAGAGACCCAGTACTTC. This encodes CASSLTVLQETQYF.

The chain has TRBV5-1 and TRBJ2-7, with 9 nucleotides matching TRBD1. J lost 5 bases, V lost 4 bases, and 13 bases had no gene match. Germline V gene sequence: CDR1 SGHRS, CDR2 YFSETQ. This CDR3 spans 16 amino acids. CDR3: CASSHYLTGGGDEQYF. CDR3 coding DNA: TGCGCCAGCAGCCATTACCTCACAGGGGGCGGGGACGAGCAGTACTTC.

The rearrangement links TRBV6-6 to TRBJ2-7; 8 bases map to TRBD1. V shed 7 bases and J 2 bases; nucleotides not matched to a gene: 13. In germline, CDR1 is MNHNY, CDR2 SVGAGI (reference sequence). The CDR3 has 16 residues. The CDR3 spells CASTSQVTGVPYEQYF. In DNA form, the CDR3 reads TGTGCCAGCACTTCCCAGGTGACAGGGGTTCCCTACGAGCAGTACTTC.

This clone has a handful of counts. The chain joins TRBV7-9 to TRBJ2-7; 8 bases line up with TRBD1. The CDR3 is 17 residues long. Germline lookup yields CDR1 SEHNR and CDR2 FQNEAQ (reference sequence). The V gene end was trimmed by 4 bases and the J gene end by 4 bases; junction bases not matched to a gene: 15. The CDR3 here is CASSSRTGWFSPYEQYF. As DNA, the CDR3 is TGTGCCAGCAGCTCCCGGACAGGGTGGTTTTCCCCGTACGAGCAGTACTTC.

V and J are TRBV19 and TRBJ2-1; D not resolved. CDR1 is LNHDA and CDR2 is SQIVND in the germline V gene (reference sequence). The CDR3 spans 14 residues. V was cut by 8 bases and J by 5 bases, with 16 bases left in between. DNA of the CDR3: TGTGCCAGTCACCCAGGTGGGCCTCACAATGAGCAGTTCTTC. Its protein is CASHPGGPHNEQFF.

The chain uses TRBV28 and TRBJ1-4, with TRBD1 matching 7 bases. The germline CDR1 and CDR2 sequences are MDHEN and SYDVKM. V dropped 6 bases and J dropped 6; count of bases not matched to a gene: 7. The CDR3 totals 14 residues. Here the CDR3 reads CASSPRQGHEKLFF. The CDR3 nucleotides read TGTGCCAGCAGCCCTAGACAGGGACATGAAAAACTGTTTTTT.

The J gene is TRBJ2-7, the V gene TRBV2; D is perhaps TRBD1 (6 bases). The length of the CDR3 is 11 residues. V was clipped by 2 bases and J by 13 bases, with 12 bases between them. CDR1 is SNHLY and CDR2 is FYNNEI in the germline V gene. CDR3 in amino acids: CASSESRGAYF. Written as DNA, the CDR3 is TGTGCCAGCAGTGAAAGCAGGGGCGCCTACTTC.

This CDR3 is CASRDGANYGYTF. Here the CDR3 DNA reads TGCGCCAGCAGGGATGGGGCCAACTATGGCTACACCTTC. V is TRBV5-1 and J is TRBJ1-2; D perhaps matches TRBD1 (5 bases). This CDR3 is built from 13 residues. CDR1 and CDR2 (germline): SGHRS, YFSETQ. The germline V and J ends were trimmed by 5 bases and 2 bases, with 10 bases remaining between them.

The CDR3 spells CASSQDSRAAYSPLHF. In DNA form, the CDR3 reads TGTGCCAGCAGCCAAGATTCGAGGGCAGCTTATTCACCCCTCCACTTT. The chain employs TRBV14 and TRBJ1-6; D is unclear. Between the trimmed V and J ends, which lost 0 bases and 8 bases, there was a span of 14 bases. The CDR3 consists of 16 residues. Germline V gene sequence: CDR1 SGHDN, CDR2 FVKESK.

The chain has TRBV28 and TRBJ1-2; TRBD1 might be the D (5 bases). CDR1 and CDR2 (germline): MDHEN, SYDVKM. This CDR3 is built from 13 residues. V lost 8 bases, J lost 4 bases, and 14 bases lay in between. CDR3 sequence reads: CASRRRGIYGYTF. The CDR3 DNA reads TGTGCCAGCCGAAGGAGGGGAATCTATGGCTACACCTTC.

The V and J genes are TRBV14 and TRBJ1-2, with D possibly matching TRBD1 (5 bases). The CDR3 has 12 residues. CDR1 and CDR2 (germline): SGHDN, FVKESK. V was clipped by 6 bases and J by 7 bases, with 12 bases between them. The CDR3 DNA follows: TGTGCCAGCAGTCCGGGGGGTAGTGGCTACACCTTC. The encoded protein is CASSPGGSGYTF.

As concerns this clone: Other DNA sequences from this sample encode an identical CDR3 as well. The V call is TRBV18, the J call TRBJ1-2; 10 bases agree with TRBD1. CDR1 KGHSH and CDR2 LQKENI come from the germline V gene. The CDR3 runs to 14 residues. The ends lost 3 bases at V and 4 bases at J; junction bases unmatched: 2. CDR3 loop: CASSPDRGGYGYTF. As DNA, the CDR3 is TGTGCCAGCTCACCGGACAGGGGGGGCTATGGCTACACCTTC. The entire variable domain, with the rest obtained from reference TRBV18 and TRBJ1-2, is as follows: NAGVMQNPRHLVRRRGQEARLRCSPMKGHSHVYWYRQLPEEGLKFMVYLQKENIIDESGMPKERFSAEFPKEGPSILRIQQVVRGDSAAYFCASSPDRGGYGYTFGSGTRLTVV.

The chain is built from TRBV7-3 and TRBJ1-4, with 9 bases fitting TRBD1. This CDR3 comprises 15 residues. V shed 4 bases and J 4 bases; nucleotides not matched to a gene: 4. Germline values: CDR1 SGHTA, CDR2 FQGTGA. As DNA, the CDR3 is TGTGCCAGCAGCTCTCCGGGACAGGGTAATGAAAAACTGTTTTTT. It is translated as CASSSPGQGNEKLFF.

The genes are TRBV4-1 and TRBJ1-1; 7 nucleotides line up with TRBD1. In germline, CDR1 is MGHRA, CDR2 YSYEKL. The CDR3 has 17 residues. V trimming: 2 bases; J trimming: 0 bases; junction bases outside the gene matches: 9. The CDR3 is CASSQSRGRVMNTEAFF. In DNA form, the CDR3 reads TGCGCCAGCAGCCAAAGTAGGGGGCGCGTAATGAACACTGAAGCTTTCTTT.

This clone was seen only once. The genes are TRBV5-1 and TRBJ1-1; possibly TRBD1 for D (6 bases). Trimming took 7 bases from V and 2 from J, leaving 24 bases between them. This CDR3 comprises 17 residues. Per germline, CDR1 SGHRS and CDR2 YFSETQ. CDR3 DNA: TGCGCCAGCGCCCAACGCCCTCCGGGACAAAAAAACACTGAAGCTTTCTTT. Its protein is CASAQRPPGQKNTEAFF.

The chain has TRBV6-5 and TRBJ1-3, with D unresolved. CDR3 length equals 15 residues. CDR1 and CDR2 (germline): MNHEY, SVGAGI. V was cut by 6 bases and J by 0 bases, with 12 bases left in between. The CDR3 protein is CASRETGNSGNTIYF. The CDR3 DNA reads as TGTGCCAGCAGGGAGACGGGTAACTCTGGAAACACCATATATTTT.

This rearrangement joins TRBV30 to TRBJ1-5, with a tentative D call TRBD1 (5 bases). V was trimmed by 0 bases and J by 3 bases, leaving 12 bases between them. Germline V gene lookup returns CDR1 GTSNPN and CDR2 SVGIG (reference sequence). The CDR3 is 15 residues long. For the CDR3, the DNA is TGTGCCTGGAGTGTAGGAGGGGAATACAATCAGCCCCAGCATTTT. It yields the protein CAWSVGGEYNQPQHF.

The gene calls are TRBV4-1 and TRBJ1-5, with D unclear. Germline V gene sequence: CDR1 MGHRA, CDR2 YSYEKL. Trimming stripped 4 bases from V and 5 bases from J, with 18 bases between. The CDR3 sequence is 16 residues long. The CDR3 sequence is CASSLPEGGFHQPQHF. CDR3 in DNA: TGCGCCAGCAGCCTTCCAGAGGGAGGGTTCCATCAGCCCCAGCATTTT.